This is a list of T cell receptor beta chains from one sample in a study of blood T cell repertoires in COVID-19. TCRdb's table, derived via immunoSEQ multiplex PCR, lists solely in-frame clones and lacks some. The sample lists more than 200,000 clones; about 91% were seen once. The sequencing input was peripheral blood. These receptors originate from a woman in her 30s with COVID-19, enrolled during active disease. Both conserved end residues are part of each CDR3. D genes are given only for firm matches. Size is stated for part of the rows, as once, few or many counts, or as a class when the clone is expanded.

size: NA
D: NA
J: TRBJ1-1
V: TRBV28
DNA: TGTGCCAGCAGCCCTATTGCAGGGCGCCGCCTCATGAACACTGAAGCTTTCTTT
CDR3: CASSPIAGRRLMNTEAFF

size: few
D: TRBD2
J: TRBJ2-3
V: TRBV28
DNA: TGTGCCAGCCACCTCTCCAGCGGGGGGGCGCGTACGCAGTATTTT
CDR3: CASHLSSGGARTQYF

size: NA
D: NA
J: TRBJ2-2
V: TRBV11-3
DNA: TGTGCCAGCAGCTTACTCGCGGCCCAGGGGGGGGAGCTGTTTTTT
CDR3: CASSLLAAQGGELFF

size: NA
D: TRBD1
J: TRBJ1-2
V: TRBV7-9
DNA: TGTGCCAGCAGCTTACCCTGGACAGGGGATGGCTACACCTTC
CDR3: CASSLPWTGDGYTF

size: NA
D: TRBD2
J: TRBJ2-5
V: TRBV4-2
DNA: TGTGCCAGCAGCCAAGATGGGCGGGGGGTAGGGCAAGAGACCCAGTACTTC
CDR3: CASSQDGRGVGQETQYF

size: few
D: NA
J: TRBJ2-2
V: TRBV11-3
DNA: TGTGCCAGCAGCCCGGGACTTCGCCGGAACACCGGGGAGCTGTTTTTT
CDR3: CASSPGLRRNTGELFF

size: NA
D: NA
J: TRBJ2-7
V: TRBV27
DNA: TGTGCCAGCAGTTTATCCTCAGGGAACTTGGCGGCCTACGAGCAGTACTTC
CDR3: CASSLSSGNLAAYEQYF

size: NA
D: NA
J: TRBJ2-2
V: TRBV7-7
DNA: TGTGCTAGCAGCCCCGCTTTCGGCGGGGGCGCAAACACCGGGGAGCTGTTTTTT
CDR3: CASSPAFGGGANTGELFF

size: many
D: NA
J: TRBJ1-1
V: TRBV19
DNA: TGTGCCAGCCGACTGGGCACTGAAGCTTTCTTT
CDR3: CASRLGTEAFF

size: NA
D: NA
J: TRBJ1-2
V: TRBV7-2
DNA: TGTGCCAGCAGCTTACTCGGGACACCAGCTAACTATGGCTACACCTTC
CDR3: CASSLLGTPANYGYTF

size: NA
D: NA
J: TRBJ1-4
V: TRBV7-8
DNA: TGTGCCAGCTCTCAGGGGCGGACTAATGAAAAACTGTTTTTT
CDR3: CASSQGRTNEKLFF

size: NA
D: TRBD1
J: TRBJ2-1
V: TRBV19
DNA: TGTGCCAGTAGTATAGATCCACTCGGACAGGGGCGATGGAATGAGCAGTTCTTC
CDR3: CASSIDPLGQGRWNEQFF

size: NA
D: TRBD1
J: TRBJ1-2
V: TRBV19
DNA: TGTGCCAGTAGTATAGGCCTACAGAGGGGACAGGGCCTCGGGGGCTACACCTTC
CDR3: CASSIGLQRGQGLGGYTF

size: few
D: NA
J: TRBJ1-4
V: TRBV4-3
DNA: TGCGCCAGCAGCCAAGATTCCGGGGATAATGAAAAACTGTTTTTT
CDR3: CASSQDSGDNEKLFF

size: NA
D: NA
J: TRBJ1-1
V: TRBV18
DNA: TGTGCCAGCTCACCACAACCGGGCGGGATGAACACTGAAGCTTTCTTT
CDR3: CASSPQPGGMNTEAFF

size: NA
D: TRBD1
J: TRBJ1-1
V: TRBV7-2
DNA: TGTGCCAGCAGCCCTCTACAGGGGAGCACTGAAGCTTTCTTT
CDR3: CASSPLQGSTEAFF

size: NA
D: NA
J: TRBJ2-7
V: TRBV3-1/TRBV3-2
DNA: TGTGCCAGCAGCCAAGATTCCAGGCTGGCAGACGAGCAGTACTTC
CDR3: CASSQDSRLADEQYF

size: NA
D: NA
J: TRBJ1-1
V: TRBV18
DNA: TGTGCCAGCTCACCCTGGGAGCAGGGGCTGAACACTGAAGCTTTCTTT
CDR3: CASSPWEQGLNTEAFF

size: NA
D: TRBD1
J: TRBJ2-7
V: TRBV6-2/TRBV6-3
DNA: TGTGCCAGCAGTCCCGACAGGGCCGGTAGCTCCTACGAGCAGTACTTC
CDR3: CASSPDRAGSSYEQYF

size: NA
D: TRBD1
J: TRBJ2-2
V: TRBV5-1
DNA: TGCGCCAGCAGGATGGACAGGGAGGTCGGGGAGCTGTTTTTT
CDR3: CASRMDREVGELFF

size: NA
D: TRBD1
J: TRBJ1-1
V: TRBV29-1
DNA: TGCAGCGTTGATGACAGGGGAAACACTGAAGCTTTCTTT
CDR3: CSVDDRGNTEAFF

size: NA
D: NA
J: TRBJ2-5
V: TRBV25-1
DNA: TGTGCCAGCAGTGACGGGGGGCGGGAGACCCAGTACTTC
CDR3: CASSDGGRETQYF

size: once
D: NA
J: TRBJ1-2
V: TRBV4-1
DNA: TGCGCCAGCAGCCAAGGGAACAGGATCTATGGCTACACCTTC
CDR3: CASSQGNRIYGYTF

size: NA
D: TRBD1
J: TRBJ1-5
V: TRBV5-5
DNA: TGTGCCAGCAGCTTGCGGCAGGGGGCCGGTCAGCCCCAGCATTTT
CDR3: CASSLRQGAGQPQHF

size: NA
D: NA
J: TRBJ2-1
V: TRBV7-2
DNA: TGTGCCAGCAGCTTAGGGGACTTTCCCAATGAGCAGTTCTTC
CDR3: CASSLGDFPNEQFF

size: NA
D: NA
J: TRBJ1-5
V: TRBV2
DNA: TGTGCCAGCAGTAACCTACAGGGACAGCCCCAGCATTTT
CDR3: CASSNLQGQPQHF